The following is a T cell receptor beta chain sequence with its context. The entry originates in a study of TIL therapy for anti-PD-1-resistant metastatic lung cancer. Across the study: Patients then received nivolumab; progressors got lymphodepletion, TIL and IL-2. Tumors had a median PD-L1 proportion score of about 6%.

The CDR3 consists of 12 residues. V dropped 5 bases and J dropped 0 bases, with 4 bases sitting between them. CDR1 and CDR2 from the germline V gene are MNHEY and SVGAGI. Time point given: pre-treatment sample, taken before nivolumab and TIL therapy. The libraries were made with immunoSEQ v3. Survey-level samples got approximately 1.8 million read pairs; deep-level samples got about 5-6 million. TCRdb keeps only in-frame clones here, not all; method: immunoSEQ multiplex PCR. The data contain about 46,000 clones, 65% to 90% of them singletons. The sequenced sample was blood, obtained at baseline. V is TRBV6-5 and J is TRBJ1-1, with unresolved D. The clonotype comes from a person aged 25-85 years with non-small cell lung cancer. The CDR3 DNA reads TGTGCCAGCAGTCCCCTGAACACTGAAGCTTTCTTT. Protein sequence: CASSPLNTEAFF.